These 3 T cell receptor beta chains share one sample of origin, sequenced in a study of OX40 agonist ivuxolimab in advanced cancers. Assay: immunoSEQ multiplex PCR; the TCRdb copy retains only in-frame clones and omits some. Of 81,000 or so clones detected, about 90% appear once; the ten largest clones hold 8.4%. Sample: CD4+ or CD8+ T cells sorted from blood, taken in a trial of the OX40 agonist ivuxolimab. The receptors were gathered from an adult with an advanced solid tumor such as melanoma, head and neck, liver or kidney cancer.

This sequence joins TRBV30 and TRBJ2-3; TRBD1 matches 8 bases. The CDR3 totals 15 residues. Germline V CDR1 and CDR2: GTSNPN, SVGIG (reference sequence). V trimming: 5 bases; J trimming: 2 bases; junction bases outside the gene matches: 9. This CDR3 reads CAWEGTGAPTDTQYF. The CDR3 DNA is TGTGCCTGGGAGGGGACAGGTGCCCCCACAGATACGCAGTATTTT.

Concerning this clone itself: Other DNA sequences within the sample encode an identical CDR3. The CDR3 DNA follows: TGTGCCAGCAGCGTAGGCGGGGCTGAGCAGTTCTTC. The encoded protein is CASSVGGAEQFF. The chain has TRBV9 and TRBJ2-1; D may be TRBD2 (6 bases). Germline V lookup: CDR1 SGDLS, CDR2 YYNGEE. V was pared by 0 bases and J by 9 bases, with 7 bases between. This CDR3 region has 12 residues.

This chain joins TRBV19 and TRBJ2-1; unclear D gene. Germline CDR1 reads LNHDA; CDR2 reads SQIVND (reference sequence). This CDR3 comprises 14 residues. The V end was cut by 6 bases, the J end by 3 bases, with 12 bases between. Here the CDR3 DNA reads TGTGCCAGTAGCTCCCAGGACCTCTACAATGAGCAGTTCTTC. Amino acids: CASSSQDLYNEQFF.